The 10 T cell receptor beta chains below all came from one sample that was sequenced in a study of a mutant IDH1 vaccine in newly diagnosed glioma. Time point described: week 11, during vaccination. Each dose of the vaccine consisted of 300 ug of mutant IDH1 20-mer peptide, with topical imiquimod. Using immunoSEQ multiplex PCR, the repertoire was profiled, and TCRdb retains in-frame clones only, with some absent. Here the sample spans fewer than 70,000 clones, more than 80% being singletons. These receptors have no known antigen. Sequenced here: PBMCs, sampled from a glioma patient whose treatment included an IDH1 peptide vaccine. These receptors all come from a man between 25 and 39 years old with glioma.

The chain combines TRBV2 with TRBJ1-6; a weak D match, TRBD1 (5 bases). Germline V gene lookup returns CDR1 SNHLY and CDR2 FYNNEI. The CDR3 covers 13 residues. Trimming took off 4 bases at V and 7 bases at J, with 8 bases between the two ends. CDR3 bases: TGTGCCAGCAGTGGACAGACCAATTCACCCCTCCACTTT. Its protein product is CASSGQTNSPLHF.

As for this clone: Sequence at one end of the junction differs from germline and may be a read error. The same CDR3 also results from other DNA sequences found in this sample. The gene calls are TRBV19 and TRBJ1-5, with D uncertain. CDR3 length: 14 amino acids. The germline V gene has CDR1 LNHDA and CDR2 SQIVND (reference sequence). In nucleotides, the CDR3 is TGCGCCAGTAGTATATCGACGGCCTATCAGCCCCAGCATTTT. Translated: CASSISTAYQPQHF.

CDR3 nucleotides: TGTGCCAGAAGCTTGGACGGGACATCTAATAGCAATCAGCCCCAGCATTTT. Protein sequence: CARSLDGTSNSNQPQHF. V and J are TRBV5-3 and TRBJ1-5; tentative D call: TRBD1 (6 bases). TRBV5-3 is recorded as an ORF, its role being uncertain. The CDR3 is 17 residues long. The V gene lost 0 bases and the J gene lost 0 bases, with 13 bases spanning the gap.

The chain joins TRBV5-1 to TRBJ2-3; 7 bases are shared with TRBD2. Unmatched junction bases numbered 6, after V lost 4 bases and J lost 1 base. This CDR3 is 15 amino acids long. Germline CDR1 and CDR2: SGHRS and YFSETQ. CDR3 sequence: CASSVGGGRTDTQYF. The CDR3 nucleotides are TGCGCCAGCAGCGTTGGCGGGGGACGCACAGATACGCAGTATTTT.

The V gene is TRBV2, the J gene TRBJ1-5; 8 bases match TRBD1. The CDR3 is 17 residues long. V trimming: 6 bases; J trimming: 1 base; junction bases outside the gene matches: 11. Germline V gene sequence: CDR1 SNHLY, CDR2 FYNNEI. The CDR3 spells CASSHIRQGTSNQPQHF. The DNA of the CDR3 is TGTGCCAGCAGCCACATTCGACAGGGGACGAGCAATCAGCCCCAGCATTTT.

In its sample, this clone was seen a few times. This chain connects TRBV20-1 to TRBJ2-1; D is unclear. Germline CDR1 reads DFQATT; CDR2 reads SNEGSKA (reference sequence). The CDR3 has 11 amino acids. Trimming left V 5 bases short and J 7 bases short, with 9 bases between. CDR3: CSARLGNEQFF. The CDR3 DNA is TGCAGTGCTCGTTTAGGGAATGAGCAGTTCTTC.

This chain uses TRBV9 with TRBJ1-6, with D unclear. The CDR3 runs 16 residues. Trimming took 0 bases from V and 0 from J, leaving 7 bases between them. Germline V gene lookup returns CDR1 SGDLS and CDR2 YYNGEE. CDR3 sequence: CASSVGESSYNSPLHF. The CDR3 DNA reads as TGTGCCAGCAGCGTAGGTGAGAGCTCCTATAATTCACCCCTCCACTTT.

The V and J genes are TRBV7-9 and TRBJ2-1; no clear D gene. Trimming cost V 5 bases and J 4 bases, with 15 bases left between them. CDR1 and CDR2 from the germline V gene are SEHNR and FQNEAQ (reference sequence). CDR3 size: 15 residues. Here the CDR3 reads CASSPTQWSYNEQFF. For the CDR3, the DNA is TGTGCCAGCAGCCCCACGCAGTGGTCTTACAATGAGCAGTTCTTC.

The chain recombines TRBV5-6 with TRBJ1-2; no firm D call. The V and J ends lost 0 bases and 2 bases respectively, with 5 bases between them. Looked up from germline, CDR1 is SGHDT and CDR2 is YYEEEE. The CDR3 consists of 13 residues. The CDR3 DNA reads TGTGCCAGCAGCTTGGGGACGAACTATGGCTACACCTTC. Protein: CASSLGTNYGYTF. The full variable domain, in which reference TRBV5-6 and TRBJ1-2 provide the parts outside the CDR3, is DAGVTQSPTHLIKTRGQQVTLRCSPKSGHDTVSWYQQALGQGPQFIFQYYEEEERQRGNFPDRFSGHQFPNYSSELNVNALLLGDSALYLCASSLGTNYGYTFGSGTRLTVV.

The rearrangement uses TRBV5-1 and TRBJ1-2; D is possibly TRBD1 (6 bases). The germline CDR1 and CDR2 sequences are SGHRS and YFSETQ. This CDR3 contains 14 residues. Between the trimmed V and J ends, which lost 5 bases and 4 bases, there was a span of 15 bases. The CDR3 DNA reads as TGCGCCAGCAGTCTGATGGACAGCAGCTATGGCTACACCTTC. Amino acids: CASSLMDSSYGYTF.